The present T cell receptor (beta chain) was sequenced within a study of graft-versus-host responses after intestinal transplantation. Study outcomes and limitations: Early HvG declines after transplant were associated with peak circulating GvH clone levels.

Profiled with immunoSEQ multiplex PCR; TCRdb holds only in-frame clones, not every one. The table includes just under 100,000 clones, around 90% detected once. This clone was counted between two and nine times. Its antigen is not identified. The sequencing used PBMCs, collected approximately 420 days after intestinal transplant. The sequence was collected from a human patient who received an intestinal transplant, so some T cells may come from the graft donor.

The CDR3: CASSLGDRDISPLHF. The CDR3 DNA reads as TGTGCCAGCAGCTTGGGGGACAGGGATATTTCACCCCTCCACTTT. The J gene is TRBJ1-6, the V gene TRBV5-4; 9 nucleotides agree with TRBD1. V lost 0 bases and J lost 9; bases outside the gene matches: 4. The CDR3 contains 15 residues. Germline assignment: CDR1 SGHNT and CDR2 YYREEE (reference sequence).